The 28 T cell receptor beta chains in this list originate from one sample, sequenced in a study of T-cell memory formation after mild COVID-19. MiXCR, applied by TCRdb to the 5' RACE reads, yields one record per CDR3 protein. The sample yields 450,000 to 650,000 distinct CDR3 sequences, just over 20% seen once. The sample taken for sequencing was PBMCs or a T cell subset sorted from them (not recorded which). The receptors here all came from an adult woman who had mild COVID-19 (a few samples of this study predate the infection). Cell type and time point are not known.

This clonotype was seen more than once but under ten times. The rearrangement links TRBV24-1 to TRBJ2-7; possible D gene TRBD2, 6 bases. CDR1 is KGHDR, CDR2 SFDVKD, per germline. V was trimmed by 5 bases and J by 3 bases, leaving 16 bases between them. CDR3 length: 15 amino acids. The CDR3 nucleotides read TGTGCCACCAGTGTCCCCGCAGGGACTGACTACGAGCAGTACTTC. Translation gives CATSVPAGTDYEQYF.

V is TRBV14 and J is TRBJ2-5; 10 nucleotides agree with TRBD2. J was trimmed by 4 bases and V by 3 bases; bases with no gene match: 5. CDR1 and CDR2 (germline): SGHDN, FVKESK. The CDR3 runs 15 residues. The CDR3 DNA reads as TGTGCCAGCAGCCAGCCTAGCGGGAGCCGAGAGACCCAGTACTTC. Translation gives CASSQPSGSRETQYF.

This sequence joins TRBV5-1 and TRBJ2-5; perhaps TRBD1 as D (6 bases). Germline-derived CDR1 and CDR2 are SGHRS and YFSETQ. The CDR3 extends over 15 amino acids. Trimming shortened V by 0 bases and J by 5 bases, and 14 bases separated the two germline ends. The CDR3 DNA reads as TGCGCCAGCAGCTTGGGGACAGCGGACCCGGAGACCCAGTACTTC. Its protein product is CASSLGTADPETQYF.

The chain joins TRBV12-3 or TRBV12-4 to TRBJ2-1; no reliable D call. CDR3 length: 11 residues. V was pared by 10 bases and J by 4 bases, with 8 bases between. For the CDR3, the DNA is TGTGCCACCCTAGAATACAATGAGCAGTTCTTC. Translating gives CATLEYNEQFF.

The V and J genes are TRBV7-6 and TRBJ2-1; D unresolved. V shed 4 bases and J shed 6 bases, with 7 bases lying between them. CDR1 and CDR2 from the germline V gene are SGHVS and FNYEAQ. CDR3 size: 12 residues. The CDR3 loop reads CASSWVPNEQFF. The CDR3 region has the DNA TGTGCCAGCAGCTGGGTCCCCAATGAGCAGTTCTTC.

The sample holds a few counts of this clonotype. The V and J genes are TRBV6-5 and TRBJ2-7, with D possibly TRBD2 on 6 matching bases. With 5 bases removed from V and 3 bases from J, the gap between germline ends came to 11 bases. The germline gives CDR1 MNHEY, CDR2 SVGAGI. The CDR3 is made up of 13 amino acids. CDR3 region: CASSRTSFYEQYF. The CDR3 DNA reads TGTGCCAGCAGTCGTACTAGCTTCTACGAGCAGTACTTC.

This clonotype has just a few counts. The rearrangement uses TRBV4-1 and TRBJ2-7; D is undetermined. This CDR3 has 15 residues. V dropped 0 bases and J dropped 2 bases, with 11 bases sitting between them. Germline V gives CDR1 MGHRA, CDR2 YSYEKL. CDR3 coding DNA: TGCGCCAGCAGCCAAGAGCCTACACCTACCTACGAGCAGTACTTC. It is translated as CASSQEPTPTYEQYF.

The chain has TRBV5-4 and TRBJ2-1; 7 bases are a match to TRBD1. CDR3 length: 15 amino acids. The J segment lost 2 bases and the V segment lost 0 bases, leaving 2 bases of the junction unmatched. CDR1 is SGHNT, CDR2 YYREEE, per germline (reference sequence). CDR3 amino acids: CASSLVTGAYNEQFF. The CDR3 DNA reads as TGTGCCAGCAGCTTGGTAACAGGGGCCTACAATGAGCAGTTCTTC.

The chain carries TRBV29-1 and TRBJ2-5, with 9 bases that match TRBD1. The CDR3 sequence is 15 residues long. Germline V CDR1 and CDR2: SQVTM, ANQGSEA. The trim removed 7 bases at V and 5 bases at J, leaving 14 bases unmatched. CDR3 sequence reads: CSAARGTGREETQYF. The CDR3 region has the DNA TGCAGCGCAGCCCGGGGGACAGGGCGGGAGGAGACCCAGTACTTC.

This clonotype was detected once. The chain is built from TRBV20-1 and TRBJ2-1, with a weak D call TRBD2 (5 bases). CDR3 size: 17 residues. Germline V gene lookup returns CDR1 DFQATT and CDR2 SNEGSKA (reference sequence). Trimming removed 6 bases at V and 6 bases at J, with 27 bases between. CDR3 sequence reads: CSALVSKGRGRSNEQFF. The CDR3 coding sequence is TGCAGTGCCTTGGTTTCCAAGGGTCGCGGGCGGTCCAATGAGCAGTTCTTC.

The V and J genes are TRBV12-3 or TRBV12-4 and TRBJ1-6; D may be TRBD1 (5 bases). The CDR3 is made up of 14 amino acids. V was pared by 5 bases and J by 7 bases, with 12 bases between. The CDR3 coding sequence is TGTGCCAGCAGTCAGGGACTCTGGAATTCACCCCTCCACTTT. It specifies CASSQGLWNSPLHF.

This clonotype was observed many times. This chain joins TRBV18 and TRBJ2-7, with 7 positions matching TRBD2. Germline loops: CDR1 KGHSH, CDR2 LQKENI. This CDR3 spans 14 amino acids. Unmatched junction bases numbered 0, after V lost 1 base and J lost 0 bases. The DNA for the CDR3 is TGTGCCAGCTCACCACGCGGGAGCTCCTACGAGCAGTACTTC. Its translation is CASSPRGSSYEQYF.

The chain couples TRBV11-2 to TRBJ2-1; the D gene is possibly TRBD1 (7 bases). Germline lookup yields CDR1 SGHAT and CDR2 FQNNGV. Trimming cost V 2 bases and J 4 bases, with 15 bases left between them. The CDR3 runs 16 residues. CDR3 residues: CASSLRDQGGYNEQFF. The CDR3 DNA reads TGTGCCAGCAGCTTACGGGACCAGGGGGGTTACAATGAGCAGTTCTTC.

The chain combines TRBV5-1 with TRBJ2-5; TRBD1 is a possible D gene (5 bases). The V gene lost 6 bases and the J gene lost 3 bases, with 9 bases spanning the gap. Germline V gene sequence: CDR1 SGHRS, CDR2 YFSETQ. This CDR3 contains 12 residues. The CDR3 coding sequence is TGCGCCAGCACGGGCAGGGAAGAGACCCAGTACTTC. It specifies CASTGREETQYF. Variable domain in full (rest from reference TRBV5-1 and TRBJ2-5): KAGVTQTPRYLIKTRGQQVTLSCSPISGHRSVSWYQQTPGQGLQFLFEYFSETQRNKGNFPGRFSGRQFSNSRSEMNVSTLELGDSALYLCASTGREETQYFGPGTRLLVL.

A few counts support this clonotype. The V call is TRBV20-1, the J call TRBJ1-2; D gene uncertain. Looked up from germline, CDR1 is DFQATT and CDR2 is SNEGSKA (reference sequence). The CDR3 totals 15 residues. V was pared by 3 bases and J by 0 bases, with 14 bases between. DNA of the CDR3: TGCAGTGCTAGTTCCCAGGCCTATGCTAACTATGGCTACACCTTC. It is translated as CSASSQAYANYGYTF.

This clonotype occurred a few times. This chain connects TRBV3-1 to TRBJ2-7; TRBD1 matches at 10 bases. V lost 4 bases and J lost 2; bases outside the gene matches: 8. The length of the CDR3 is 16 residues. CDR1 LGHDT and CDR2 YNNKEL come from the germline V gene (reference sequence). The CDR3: CASSPSTGTGAYEQYF. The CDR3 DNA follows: TGTGCCAGCAGCCCCTCGACCGGGACAGGGGCCTACGAGCAGTACTTC.

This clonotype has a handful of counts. The CDR3 here is CASSYSIRGRATYEQYF. CDR3 nucleotides: TGTGCCAGCAGTTACTCGATAAGGGGAAGGGCGACCTACGAGCAGTACTTC. The chain recombines TRBV6-2 or TRBV6-3 with TRBJ2-7, with D tentatively TRBD1 (5 bases). V lost 0 bases and J 2 bases, leaving 17 bases between the germline ends. CDR1 MNHEY and CDR2 SVGEGT come from the germline V gene. This CDR3 has 17 amino acids.

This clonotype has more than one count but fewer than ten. The CDR3 DNA follows: TGTGCCAGCAGCTTAGGGACAGTGGGTGAGGCTTTCTTT. Its protein is CASSLGTVGEAFF. The J gene is TRBJ1-1, the V gene TRBV5-6, with 7 bases identical to TRBD1. The CDR3 runs to 13 residues. Germline assignment: CDR1 SGHDT and CDR2 YYEEEE. With V trimmed by 2 bases and J by 11 bases, 9 bases remained unmatched.

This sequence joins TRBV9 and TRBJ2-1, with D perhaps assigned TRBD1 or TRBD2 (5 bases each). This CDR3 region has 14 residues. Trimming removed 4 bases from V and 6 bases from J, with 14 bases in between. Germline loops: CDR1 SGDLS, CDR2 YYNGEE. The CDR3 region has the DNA TGTGCCAGCAGCTCCACGTCGGGACGCAATGAGCAGTTCTTC. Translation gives CASSSTSGRNEQFF.

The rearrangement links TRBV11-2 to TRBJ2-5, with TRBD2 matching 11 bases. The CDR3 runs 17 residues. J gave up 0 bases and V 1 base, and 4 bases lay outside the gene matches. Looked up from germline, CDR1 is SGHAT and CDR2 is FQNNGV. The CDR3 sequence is CASSLVTSGEYQETQYF. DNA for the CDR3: TGTGCCAGCAGCTTAGTGACTAGCGGGGAGTACCAAGAGACCCAGTACTTC.

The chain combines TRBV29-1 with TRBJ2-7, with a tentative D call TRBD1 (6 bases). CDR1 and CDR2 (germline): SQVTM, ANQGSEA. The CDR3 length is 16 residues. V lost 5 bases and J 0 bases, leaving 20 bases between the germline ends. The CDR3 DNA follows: TGCAGCGTTTTAGGATTACCGGGACACAACTCCTACGAGCAGTACTTC. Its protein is CSVLGLPGHNSYEQYF.

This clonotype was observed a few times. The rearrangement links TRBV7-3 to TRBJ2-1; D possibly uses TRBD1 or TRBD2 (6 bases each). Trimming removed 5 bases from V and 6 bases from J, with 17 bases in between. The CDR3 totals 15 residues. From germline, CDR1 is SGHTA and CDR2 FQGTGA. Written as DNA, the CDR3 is TGTGCCAGCAGCACTGGGGGGCAGAAAATCAATGAGCAGTTCTTC. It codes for CASSTGGQKINEQFF. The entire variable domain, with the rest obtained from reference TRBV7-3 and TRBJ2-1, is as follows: GAGVSQTPSNKVTEKGKYVELRCDPISGHTALYWYRQSLGQGPEFLIYFQGTGAADDSGLPNDRFFAVRPEGSVSTLKIQRTERGDSAVYLCASSTGGQKINEQFFGPGTRLTVL.

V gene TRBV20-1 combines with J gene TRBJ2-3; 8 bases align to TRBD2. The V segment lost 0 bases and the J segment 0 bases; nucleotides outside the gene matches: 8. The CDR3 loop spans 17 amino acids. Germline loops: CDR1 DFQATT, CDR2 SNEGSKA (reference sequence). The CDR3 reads CSARDFKLAASTDTQYF. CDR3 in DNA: TGCAGTGCTAGAGATTTTAAACTAGCGGCCAGCACAGATACGCAGTATTTT.

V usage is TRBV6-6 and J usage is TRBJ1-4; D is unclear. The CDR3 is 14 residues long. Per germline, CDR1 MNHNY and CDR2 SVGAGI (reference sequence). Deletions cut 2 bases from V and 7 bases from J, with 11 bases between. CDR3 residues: CASSYDGFAEKLFF. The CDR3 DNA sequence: TGTGCCAGCAGTTACGACGGGTTCGCTGAAAAACTGTTTTTT.

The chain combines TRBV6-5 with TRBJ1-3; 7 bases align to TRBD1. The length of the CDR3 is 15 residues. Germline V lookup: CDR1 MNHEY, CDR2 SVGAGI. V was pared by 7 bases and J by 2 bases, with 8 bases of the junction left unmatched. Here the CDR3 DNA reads TGTGCCAGCACAACCGCAGGGGGTCCTGGAAACACCATATATTTT. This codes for CASTTAGGPGNTIYF.

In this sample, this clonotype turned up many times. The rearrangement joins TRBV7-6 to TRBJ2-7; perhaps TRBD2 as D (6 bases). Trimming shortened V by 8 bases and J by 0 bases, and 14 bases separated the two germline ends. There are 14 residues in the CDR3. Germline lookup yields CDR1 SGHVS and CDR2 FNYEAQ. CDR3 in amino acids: CASSLGGVSYEQYF. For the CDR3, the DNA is TGTGCCAGCTCCTTGGGGGGAGTCTCCTACGAGCAGTACTTC.

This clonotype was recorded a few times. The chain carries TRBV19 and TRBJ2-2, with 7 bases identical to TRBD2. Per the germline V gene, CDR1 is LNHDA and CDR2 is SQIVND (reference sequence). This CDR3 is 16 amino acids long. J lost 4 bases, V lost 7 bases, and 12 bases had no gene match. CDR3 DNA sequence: TGTGCCAGTACACCTTGGGGGGGGTTAGGCACCGGGGAGCTGTTTTTT. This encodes CASTPWGGLGTGELFF.

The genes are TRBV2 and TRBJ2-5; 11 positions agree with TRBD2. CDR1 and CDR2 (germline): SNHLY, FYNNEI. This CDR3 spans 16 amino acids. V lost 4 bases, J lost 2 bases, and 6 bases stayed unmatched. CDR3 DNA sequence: TGTGCCAGCAGTGGAGGGACTAGCGGATTGCAAGAGACCCAGTACTTC. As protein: CASSGGTSGLQETQYF.